The T cell receptor beta chain described here comes from a study of blood T cell repertoires in COVID-19. Study details: The analysed material was cDNA or gDNA that came from T cells, B-cell-depleted T cells, or PBMCs.

Germline assignment: CDR1 KGHSH and CDR2 LQKENI. The CDR3 runs 15 residues. Deletions cut 3 bases from V and 4 bases from J, with 10 bases between. TCRdb's table, derived via immunoSEQ multiplex PCR, lists solely in-frame clones and lacks some. The sample records roughly 260,000 clones, around 87% being singletons. The V gene is TRBV18, the J gene TRBJ1-6; D may be TRBD1 (6 bases). The sequence came from a woman aged 50 to 60 with acute or convalescent COVID-19. Input material: peripheral blood. Written as DNA, the CDR3 is TGTGCCAGCTCACCCCAGGGGCCTTATAATTCACCCCTCCACTTT. Protein: CASSPQGPYNSPLHF.